A selection of T cell receptor beta chains follows, all from one sample in a study of post-analysis software for immune sequencing data. TCRdb recomputed calls from the PCR reads with MiXCR, one row per CDR3 protein. The table records approximately 730,000 distinct CDR3 sequences, roughly 30% of them present only once. The specimen was blood. These receptors were taken from a girl aged 5-17 years with multiple sclerosis. Each CDR3 is given with its conserved first and last residue. D genes are given only for firm matches. Clone size is not always given. Where it is, it says once, few, many or a class for expanded clones.

CASSPAGGELFF	TGTGCCAGCAGCCCCGCCGGAGGGGAGCTGTTTTTT	NA	TRBJ2-2	NA	TRBV13
CAVTKTLDGEQYF	TGTGCCGTCACCAAGACCCTGGACGGCGAGCAGTACTTC	NA	TRBJ2-7	NA	TRBV6-2/TRBV6-3
CSAKAATGVVGYGYTF	TGCAGTGCCAAAGCGGCCACAGGGGTCGTTGGCTATGGCTACACCTTC	NA	TRBJ1-2	TRBD1	TRBV20-1
CASSAGPDSNQPQHF	TGTGCCAGCAGTGCTGGACCTGATAGCAATCAGCCCCAGCATTTT	NA	TRBJ1-5	NA	TRBV6-4
CASSATTDSTYGYTF	TGTGCCAGCAGCGCTACTACCGACAGTACCTATGGCTACACCTTC	few	TRBJ1-2	NA	TRBV2
CASSFVGGQETQYF	TGTGCCAGCAGTTTTGTGGGGGGGCAAGAGACCCAGTACTTC	few	TRBJ2-5	TRBD2	TRBV12-3/TRBV12-4
CASSIQHGNTEAFF	TGTGCCAGCAGCATCCAGCACGGGAACACTGAAGCTTTCTTT	NA	TRBJ1-1	NA	TRBV3-1
CASSLSSGSRTQYF	TGCGCCAGCAGCTTGTCTAGCGGGAGTAGAACCCAGTACTTC	NA	TRBJ2-7	TRBD2	TRBV5-1
CASFSGLTFDGANALTF	TGCGCCAGCTTCTCGGGTCTTACCTTTGACGGGGCCAACGCCCTGACTTTC	NA	TRBJ2-6	NA	TRBV5-1
CASSYLRTGSFEQYF	TGTGCCAGCAGTTATTTGAGGACAGGGTCTTTCGAGCAGTACTTC	few	TRBJ2-7	TRBD1	TRBV6-2/TRBV6-3
CSVVGEAGTDTQYF	TGCAGCGTTGTAGGTGAGGCCGGCACAGATACGCAGTATTTT	few	TRBJ2-3	NA	TRBV29-1
CAISKQGAAETQYF	TGTGCCATCAGCAAACAGGGGGCCGCCGAGACCCAGTACTTC	few	TRBJ2-5	TRBD1	TRBV10-3
CASRTGTEAFF	TGTGCCAGCAGGACCGGGACAGAAGCTTTCTTT	NA	TRBJ1-1	NA	TRBV12-3/TRBV12-4
CASSQEGAYNEQFF	TGCGCCAGCAGCCAAGAAGGCGCGTACAATGAGCAGTTCTTC	NA	TRBJ2-1	NA	TRBV4-1
CAISEDPSGGLTGETQYF	TGTGCCATCAGTGAGGATCCTAGCGGGGGCCTTACGGGGGAGACCCAGTACTTC	NA	TRBJ2-5	TRBD2	TRBV10-3
CATSRDDGGETQYF	TGTGCCACCAGCAGAGACGACGGAGGGGAGACCCAGTACTTC	NA	TRBJ2-5	NA	TRBV15
CSVVLSGTHGGYTF	TGCAGCGTTGTATTATCAGGGACCCACGGTGGCTACACCTTC	NA	TRBJ1-2	NA	TRBV29-1
CASSLTGGPPLHF	TGTGCCAGCAGCCTTACTGGGGGCCCACCCCTCCACTTT	NA	TRBJ1-6	NA	TRBV7-2
CASSVAGGPSGRYEQYF	TGTGCCAGCAGCGTAGCGGGAGGTCCTAGCGGGAGATACGAGCAGTACTTC	few	TRBJ2-7	TRBD2	TRBV9
CSARFRQGIGNEQYF	TGCAGTGCTAGGTTTAGGCAGGGAATTGGGAATGAGCAGTACTTC	NA	TRBJ2-5	NA	TRBV20-1
CATSALGGLGETQYF	TGTGCCACCAGTGCCCTTGGGGGTTTAGGGGAGACCCAGTACTTC	NA	TRBJ2-5	NA	TRBV24-1
CAISEPAGGVTDTQYF	TGTGCCATCAGTGAGCCGGCGGGAGGCGTCACAGATACGCAGTATTTT	NA	TRBJ2-3	TRBD2	TRBV10-3
CVSSLDVLNSPLHF	TGTGTCAGCAGCTTAGATGTCTTGAATTCACCCCTCCACTTT	NA	TRBJ1-6	NA	TRBV7-9
CASTQAGGGEKLFF	TGTGCCAGCACCCAGGCCGGGGGTGGTGAAAAACTGTTTTTT	once	TRBJ1-4	NA	TRBV6-6
CASSEAQRPNYGYTF	TGTGCCAGCAGTGAAGCGCAACGGCCGAACTATGGCTACACCTTC	NA	TRBJ1-2	NA	TRBV2
CASCRGLAGSTDTQYF	TGTGCCAGCTGCCGGGGACTAGCGGGAAGCACAGATACGCAGTATTTT	few	TRBJ2-3	TRBD2	TRBV27
CASSYSMGRDQPQHF	TGTGCCAGCAGTTACTCGATGGGGAGGGATCAGCCCCAGCATTTT	few	TRBJ1-5	NA	TRBV6-5
CASSRDREQETQYF	TGCGCCAGCAGCCGGGACAGGGAACAAGAGACCCAGTACTTC	NA	TRBJ2-5	TRBD1	TRBV5-1
CASSYQSWGQPQHF	TGTGCCAGCAGTTACCAATCATGGGGTCAGCCCCAGCATTTT	many	TRBJ1-5	NA	TRBV6-5
CASSPWNSPLHF	TGTGCCAGCAGCCCGTGGAATTCACCCCTCCACTTT	few	TRBJ1-6	NA	TRBV27
CSATDRGWGGTQYF	TGCAGTGCTACGGACAGGGGATGGGGGGGGACCCAGTACTTC	NA	TRBJ2-5	TRBD1	TRBV20-1
CATYKRGDQETQYF	TGTGCCACATATAAGCGCGGCGACCAAGAGACCCAGTACTTC	NA	TRBJ2-5	NA	TRBV27
CASSSWTGYYEQYF	TGTGCCAGCAGCTCCTGGACAGGGTACTACGAGCAGTACTTC	few	TRBJ2-7	TRBD1	TRBV7-2
CASSPRGGLKQYF	TGTGCCAGCAGCCCGCGTGGGGGGCTAAAGCAGTACTTC	NA	TRBJ2-5	NA	TRBV7-2
CASRDRGVLSYEQYF	TGTGCCAGCCGGGACAGGGGTGTTCTCTCCTACGAGCAGTACTTC	NA	TRBJ2-7	TRBD1	TRBV6-1
CASSSKTGGGALINEQFF	TGTGCCAGCAGCTCAAAGACAGGGGGCGGAGCCCTTATAAATGAGCAGTTCTTC	NA	TRBJ2-1	TRBD1	TRBV7-8